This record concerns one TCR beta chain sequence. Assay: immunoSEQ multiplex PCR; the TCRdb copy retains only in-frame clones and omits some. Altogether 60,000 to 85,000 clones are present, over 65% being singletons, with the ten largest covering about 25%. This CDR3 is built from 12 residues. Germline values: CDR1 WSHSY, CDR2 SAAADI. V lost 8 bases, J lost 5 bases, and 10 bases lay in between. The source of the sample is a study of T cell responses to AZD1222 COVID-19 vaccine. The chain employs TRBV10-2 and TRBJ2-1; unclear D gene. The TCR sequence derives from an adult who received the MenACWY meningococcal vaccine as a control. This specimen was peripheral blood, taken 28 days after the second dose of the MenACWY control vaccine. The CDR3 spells CASLRVDNEQFF. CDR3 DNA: TGCGCCAGCCTCCGAGTAGACAATGAGCAGTTCTTC.